The rows below give T cell receptor beta chains drawn from one sample of a study of cytomegalovirus exposure and HLA in healthy donors. TCRdb's table, derived via immunoSEQ multiplex PCR, lists solely in-frame clones and lacks some. This sample's table reports 130,000 or so clones. Input material: PBMCs. These receptors originate from a man aged 18 to 29 in good health and CMV-seronegative. Both conserved end residues are part of each CDR3. The D gene is left open where the match is weak.

J gene | V gene | D gene | CDR3 protein | CDR3 DNA
TRBJ2-5 | TRBV18 | TRBD2 | CASSQTTSGKETQYF | TGTGCCAGCTCACAAACGACTAGCGGCAAAGAGACCCAGTACTTC
TRBJ2-7 | TRBV9 | . | CASSIDNRGGNEQYF | TGTGCCAGCAGCATCGACAACCGGGGAGGAAACGAGCAGTACTTC
TRBJ2-3 | TRBV21-1 | . | CASSKVLAGSTDTQYF | TGTGCCAGCAGCAAAGTGCTAGCGGGAAGCACAGATACGCAGTATTTT
TRBJ2-7 | TRBV11-2 | TRBD1 | CASTGGTGNPYEQYF | TGTGCCAGCACTGGAGGGACAGGGAATCCCTACGAGCAGTACTTC
TRBJ2-4 | TRBV6-5 | . | CASSMGTIGIGIQYF | TGTGCCAGCAGTATGGGGACAATCGGGATTGGCATTCAGTACTTC
TRBJ2-2 | TRBV9 | . | CASRQGSGELFF | TGTGCCAGCCGTCAGGGGTCCGGGGAGCTGTTTTTT
TRBJ1-2 | TRBV6-1 | TRBD1 | CASRQGQGNYGYTF | TGTGCCAGCAGACAGGGACAGGGGAACTATGGCTACACCTTC
TRBJ2-3 | TRBV7-3 | TRBD2 | CASSTREGDTQYF | TGTGCCAGTTCTACCCGGGAGGGGGATACGCAGTATTTT
TRBJ2-3 | TRBV7-9 | TRBD2 | CASSFGLAGSTDTQYF | TGTGCCAGCAGCTTCGGACTAGCGGGAAGCACAGATACGCAGTATTTT
TRBJ1-6 | TRBV19 | TRBD1 | CASSSGQGNSPLHF | TGTGCCAGTAGTAGTGGACAGGGAAATTCACCCCTCCACTTT
TRBJ1-2 | TRBV28 | . | CASSLRAVRGGYTF | TGTGCCAGCAGTTTGCGGGCAGTCCGAGGTGGCTACACCTTC
TRBJ2-1 | TRBV7-3 | . | CASSHRGLDSYNEQFF | TGTGCCAGCAGCCACCGCGGACTGGACTCCTACAATGAGCAGTTCTTC
TRBJ1-1 | TRBV5-1 | TRBD1 | CASSSGTALNTEAFF | TGCGCCAGCAGCTCAGGGACAGCTCTGAACACTGAAGCTTTCTTT
TRBJ2-3 | TRBV7-2 | TRBD2 | CASRRRSGGAADTQYF | TGTGCCAGCAGGAGAAGGAGCGGGGGGGCCGCAGATACGCAGTATTTT